One and the same sample provided the 24 T cell receptor beta chains below, sequenced in a study of cytomegalovirus exposure and HLA in healthy donors (TCRdb year 2017). Libraries were prepared through the immunoSEQ multiplex PCR assay. The multiplex PCR relied on a mix of 60 forward primers for TCR Vbeta segments and 13 reverse primers for TCR Jbeta segments. TCRdb's version of the immuneACCESS table is confined to in-frame rearrangements and falls short of the full clone set. An unresolved V gene accounts for under half of the shortfall where checked; the remainder is of unknown origin. This sample comprises some 80,000 clones, over 9% of them detected only once. Jointly, the top ten make up around 26% of the sample. The specimen sequenced was PBMCs. These TCRs come from a man aged 55 to 69 in good health and CMV-seropositive.

This clone showed up many times. The chain uses TRBV11-2 and TRBJ1-4; TRBD1 matches at 8 bases. V was clipped by 5 bases and J by 14 bases; unmatched bases: 13. This CDR3 has 14 amino acids. Germline lookup yields CDR1 SGHAT and CDR2 FQNNGV. Here the CDR3 reads CASSGPGQDPFLFF. The CDR3 DNA follows: TGTGCCAGCAGCGGGCCGGGACAGGATCCATTCCTGTTTTTT. Together with reference TRBV11-2 and TRBJ1-4, the CDR3 gives the full variable domain: EAGVAQSPRYKIIEKRQSVAFWCNPISGHATLYWYQQILGQGPKLLIQFQNNGVVDDSQLPKDRFSAERLKGVDSTLKIQPAKLEDSAVYLCASSGPGQDPFLFFGSGTQLSVL.

In its sample, this clone was seen once. This chain connects TRBV7-6 to TRBJ2-6, with a tentative D call TRBD1 (5 bases). The germline V and J ends were trimmed by 5 bases and 2 bases, with 10 bases remaining between them. The CDR3 runs to 15 residues. Germline-derived CDR1 and CDR2 are SGHVS and FNYEAQ. CDR3 coding DNA: TGTGCCAGCAGCGTTGACAGCACTGGGGCCAACGTCCTGACTTTC. Translated, it gives CASSVDSTGANVLTF.

This clone has only a few counts. The chain links TRBV7-8 to TRBJ1-5, with D possibly matching TRBD1 (5 bases). Germline CDR1 is SGHVS and CDR2 is FQNEAQ. This CDR3 is 20 amino acids long. The ends were cut back, 1 base at V and 0 bases at J, with 22 bases in the middle. CDR3 in amino acids: CASSLGSQIGRVDSNQPQHF. DNA for the CDR3: TGTGCCAGCAGCTTAGGTTCGCAGATCGGCAGGGTAGATAGCAATCAGCCCCAGCATTTT.

This clone was seen more than once but under ten times. This chain joins TRBV5-4 and TRBJ2-2, with a weak D call TRBD1 (5 bases). Deletions cut 5 bases from V and 3 bases from J, with 14 bases between. Germline assignment: CDR1 SGHNT and CDR2 YYREEE (reference sequence). The CDR3 is 15 amino acids. For the CDR3, the DNA is TGTGCCAGCAGTCGTTCCACAGGTTACACCGGGGAGCTGTTTTTT. As protein: CASSRSTGYTGELFF.

This clone was recorded a few times. The chain uses TRBV5-4 and TRBJ2-2; 9 bases are a match to TRBD2. The CDR3 runs to 16 residues. V lost 0 bases, J lost 5 bases, and 5 bases stayed unmatched. Germline V CDR1 and CDR2: SGHNT, YYREEE (reference sequence). In DNA form, the CDR3 reads TGTGCCAGCAGCTTGGGTCGCGGGAGGGGTACCGGGGAGCTGTTTTTT. Amino acid sequence: CASSLGRGRGTGELFF.

This clone has just a few counts. This chain joins TRBV9 and TRBJ2-1, with 11 bases fitting TRBD2. Unmatched junction bases numbered 4, after V lost 1 base and J lost 13 bases. Germline CDR1 SGDLS, CDR2 YYNGEE. The length of the CDR3 is 13 residues. CDR3 DNA: TGTGCCAGCAGCGTACTAGCGGGAGGTACCCAGTTCTTC. Residues: CASSVLAGGTQFF.

This clone was seen a few times. The chain carries TRBV6-6 and TRBJ2-1; 10 nucleotides agree with TRBD2. Per germline, CDR1 MNHNY and CDR2 SVGAGI (reference sequence). CDR3 size: 14 residues. The J segment lost 8 bases and the V segment lost 0 bases, leaving 1 base of the junction unmatched. Here the CDR3 DNA reads TGTGCCAGCAGTTACTCTCTAGCGGGAGATGAGCAGTTCTTC. The encoded protein is CASSYSLAGDEQFF.

This chain joins TRBV19 and TRBJ2-7, with TRBD1 matching 10 bases. The germline CDR1 and CDR2 sequences are LNHDA and SQIVND (reference sequence). The length of the CDR3 is 15 residues. The trim removed 6 bases at V and 3 bases at J, leaving 8 bases unmatched. The CDR3 sequence is CASSPGQGKFYEQYF. The CDR3, as DNA: TGTGCCAGTAGCCCGGGACAGGGGAAATTCTACGAGCAGTACTTC. Variable domain in full (rest from reference TRBV19 and TRBJ2-7): DGGITQSPKYLFRKEGQNVTLSCEQNLNHDAMYWYRQDPGQGLRLIYYSQIVNDFQKGDIAEGYSVSREKKESFPLTVTSAQKNPTAFYLCASSPGQGKFYEQYFGPGTRLTVT.

This clone turned up a few times. The rearrangement links TRBV30 to TRBJ2-1; a possible D gene is TRBD2 (5 bases). This CDR3 is built from 14 residues. V lost 5 bases and J 0 bases, leaving 11 bases between the germline ends. Germline assignment: CDR1 GTSNPN and CDR2 SVGIG (reference sequence). In DNA form, the CDR3 reads TGTGCCTGGGAGCTGGGGAGCTCCTACAATGAGCAGTTCTTC. Translation: CAWELGSSYNEQFF.

For this clone: One end of the junction is discordant with germline, which a read error may explain. V usage is TRBV29-1 and J usage is TRBJ2-3, with 8 bases matching TRBD2. The germline V gene encodes CDR1 SQVTM and CDR2 ANQGSEA. The CDR3 totals 14 residues. The DNA of the CDR3 is TGCAGCGTTCTACTAGCGGACAGCACAGATACGCGGTATTTT. Its protein is CSVLLADSTDTRYF.

This chain uses TRBV7-9 with TRBJ1-4; 7 bases line up with TRBD1. The CDR3 totals 14 residues. From germline, CDR1 is SEHNR and CDR2 FQNEAQ (reference sequence). V dropped 6 bases and J dropped 7; count of bases not matched to a gene: 8. This CDR3 is CASSQRGPSEKLFF. CDR3 DNA sequence: TGTGCCAGCAGTCAAAGGGGGCCGTCTGAAAAACTGTTTTTT.

The V and J genes are TRBV30 and TRBJ1-2, with a weak D call TRBD1 (5 bases). The ends were cut back, 0 bases at V and 8 bases at J, with 10 bases in the middle. The germline V gene has CDR1 GTSNPN and CDR2 SVGIG (reference sequence). This CDR3 has 12 amino acids. The CDR3 region is CAWSVKPGGYTF. The CDR3 bases are TGTGCCTGGAGTGTTAAACCAGGGGGCTACACCTTC. Full variable domain (missing parts from reference TRBV30 and TRBJ1-2): SQTIHQWPATLVQPVGSPLSLECTVEGTSNPNLYWYRQAAGRGLQLLFYSVGIGQISSEVPQNLSASRPQDRQFILSSKKLLLSDSGFYLCAWSVKPGGYTFGSGTRLTVV.

This clone was seen a handful of times. The V and J genes are TRBV27 and TRBJ2-1; 7 bases agree with TRBD2. Germline V CDR1 and CDR2: MNHEY, SMNVEV (reference sequence). Trimming took 7 bases from V and 3 from J; bases not matched to a gene: 15. The CDR3 contains 17 residues. DNA of the CDR3: TGTGCCAGCAAGGGTCGCGGGAGCGTGGTAGACTACAATGAGCAGTTCTTC. This encodes CASKGRGSVVDYNEQFF.

The J gene is TRBJ1-1, the V gene TRBV27, with TRBD1 identical over 9 bases. CDR3 length: 14 residues. The J segment lost 5 bases and the V segment lost 5 bases, leaving 6 bases of the junction unmatched. CDR1 is MNHEY, CDR2 SMNVEV, per germline (reference sequence). The CDR3 reads CASSIQGAATEAFF. The CDR3 DNA follows: TGTGCCAGCAGTATACAGGGGGCGGCTACTGAAGCTTTCTTT.

The chain uses TRBV29-1 and TRBJ1-1, with 10 bases lining up with TRBD1. J gave up 4 bases and V 0 bases, and 5 bases lay outside the gene matches. Germline assignment: CDR1 SQVTM and CDR2 ANQGSEA. The CDR3 length is 15 residues. The CDR3 is CSVEDLRQGATEAFF. The CDR3 DNA sequence: TGCAGCGTTGAAGATCTAAGACAGGGGGCCACTGAAGCTTTCTTT. The complete variable domain, with remaining parts taken from reference TRBV29-1 and TRBJ1-1, reads SAVISQKPSRDICQRGTSLTIQCQVDSQVTMMFWYRQQPGQSLTLIATANQGSEATYESGFVIDKFPISRPNLTFSTLTVSNMSPEDSSIYLCSVEDLRQGATEAFFGQGTRLTVV.

The J gene is TRBJ2-7, the V gene TRBV29-1; D perhaps matches TRBD1 (5 bases). The V gene lost 5 bases and the J gene lost 3 bases, with 17 bases spanning the gap. CDR1 is SQVTM and CDR2 is ANQGSEA in the germline V gene. The CDR3 loop spans 14 amino acids. The CDR3 sequence is CSVRAPGQVYEQYF. In DNA form, the CDR3 reads TGCAGCGTTCGTGCCCCAGGGCAGGTCTACGAGCAGTACTTC.

The rearrangement joins TRBV6-5 to TRBJ2-5, with 7 bases lining up with TRBD1. This CDR3 has 14 amino acids. CDR1 MNHEY and CDR2 SVGAGI come from the germline V gene. V gave up 8 bases and J gave up 5 bases; unmatched junction bases: 11. CDR3 in DNA: TGTGCCAGCCGGAGGCCCACAGGGGACGAGACCCAGTACTTC. Its translation: CASRRPTGDETQYF.

Only a few counts were recorded for this clone. This chain uses TRBV11-3 with TRBJ2-1; 12 positions agree with TRBD2. V dropped 5 bases and J dropped 9; count of bases not matched to a gene: 5. The CDR3 is made up of 14 amino acids. CDR1 is SGHNT, CDR2 YENEEA, per germline. The CDR3 bases are TGTGCCAGCAGCCCCGGACTAGCGGGAAGTGAGCAGTTCTTC. It translates to CASSPGLAGSEQFF.

There are a few counts of this clone. Other DNA sequences from this sample encode an identical CDR3 as well. The chain combines TRBV5-1 with TRBJ2-2, with 8 nucleotides matching TRBD1. V gave up 4 bases and J gave up 2 bases; unmatched junction bases: 4. The CDR3 spans 15 residues. Germline V gives CDR1 SGHRS, CDR2 YFSETQ. The CDR3 DNA is TGCGCCAGCAGCCTTGGACAGGGAAACACCGGGGAGCTGTTTTTT. This sequence encodes CASSLGQGNTGELFF.

This clone has a handful of counts. The chain has TRBV23-1 and TRBJ2-7; perhaps TRBD2 as D (6 bases). TRBV23-1 is noted as an ORF with a role that remains uncertain. The CDR3 consists of 10 residues. V lost 10 bases, J lost 12 bases, and 16 bases lay in between. This chain's CDR3 is CATPGSGGYF. CDR3 in DNA: TGCGCCACTCCCGGTAGCGGTGGGTACTTC.

There are a few counts of this clone. This chain connects TRBV7-2 to TRBJ1-6; the match to TRBD1 covers 7 bases. The germline V gene encodes CDR1 SGHTA and CDR2 FQGNSA. Trimming took 4 bases from V and 7 from J; bases not matched to a gene: 1. This CDR3 spans 13 amino acids. DNA for the CDR3: TGTGCCAGCAGCTGGGACAGCAATTCACCCCTCCACTTT. It is translated as CASSWDSNSPLHF.

This clone was seen more than once but under ten times. This chain uses TRBV5-6 with TRBJ2-2; 9 bases are a match to TRBD1. This CDR3 has 15 amino acids. The germline V gene encodes CDR1 SGHDT and CDR2 YYEEEE. V was pared by 3 bases and J by 6 bases, with 6 bases of the junction left unmatched. The CDR3 protein is CASSSLDRGSGELFF. The CDR3 coding sequence is TGTGCCAGCAGCTCTCTGGACAGGGGATCCGGGGAGCTGTTTTTT.

V usage is TRBV7-8 and J usage is TRBJ2-1; 8 nucleotides match TRBD1. In germline, CDR1 is SGHVS, CDR2 FQNEAQ. The CDR3 contains 15 residues. Trimming at V came to 1 base and at J to 3 bases, leaving 2 bases not matched to a gene. In DNA, the CDR3 is TGTGCCAGCAGCTTAGGAGGACAGGGCTACAATGAGCAGTTCTTC. Translated, it gives CASSLGGQGYNEQFF.

The chain couples TRBV28 to TRBJ2-5, with D possibly being TRBD1 (6 bases). Trimming stripped 5 bases from V and 2 bases from J, with 12 bases between. This CDR3 spans 14 amino acids. CDR1 MDHEN and CDR2 SYDVKM come from the germline V gene. The CDR3 coding sequence is TGTGCCAGCAGTGTGACAGGCTTACAAGAGACCCAGTACTTC. The encoded protein is CASSVTGLQETQYF.